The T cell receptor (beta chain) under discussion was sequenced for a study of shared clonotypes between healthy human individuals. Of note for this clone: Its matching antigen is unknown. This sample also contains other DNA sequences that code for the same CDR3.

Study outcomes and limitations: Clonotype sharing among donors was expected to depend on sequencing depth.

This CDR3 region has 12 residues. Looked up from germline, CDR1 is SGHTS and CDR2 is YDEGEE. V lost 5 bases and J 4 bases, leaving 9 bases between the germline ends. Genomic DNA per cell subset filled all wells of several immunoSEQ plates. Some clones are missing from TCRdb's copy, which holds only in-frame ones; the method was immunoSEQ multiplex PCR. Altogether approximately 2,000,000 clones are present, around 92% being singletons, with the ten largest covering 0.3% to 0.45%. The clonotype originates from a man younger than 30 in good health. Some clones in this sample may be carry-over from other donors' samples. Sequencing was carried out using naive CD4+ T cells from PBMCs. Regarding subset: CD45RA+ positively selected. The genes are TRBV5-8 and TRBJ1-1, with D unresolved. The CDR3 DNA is TGTGCCAGCAGTCGTTGGGGCACTGAAGCTTTCTTT. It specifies CASSRWGTEAFF.